These 27 T cell receptor beta chains originate from one sample sequenced in a study of T cells in Graves' hyperthyroidism and ophthalmopathy. Amplification targeted TCR beta CDR3 regions from RNA transcripts. An initial round of RT-PCR targeting the TCR CDR3 relied on the HTBI primer set. TCRdb processed the multiplex PCR reads anew with MiXCR; each CDR3 protein has one entry. Among fewer than 400,000 distinct CDR3 sequences, roughly 25% were seen once, and the ten largest hold more than 60%. The source material was blood. Receptors originate from a man in his fifties or sixties with Graves' hyperthyroidism.

CDR3 amino acids: CSATPTSGNTGELFF. As DNA, the CDR3 is TGCAGTGCTACGCCGACTAGCGGGAACACCGGGGAGCTGTTTTTT. V and J are TRBV20-1 and TRBJ2-2; TRBD2 matches 9 bases. Germline-derived CDR1 and CDR2 are DFQATT and SNEGSKA (reference sequence). The ends lost 4 bases at V and 1 base at J; junction bases unmatched: 4. The CDR3 consists of 15 residues.

In its sample, this clonotype was seen a few times. J is TRBJ2-7 and V is TRBV10-3; D unresolved. CDR3 size: 12 residues. Germline V gene lookup returns CDR1 ENHRY and CDR2 SYGVKD. V was clipped by 11 bases and J by 3 bases, with 14 bases between them. CDR3 protein: CAVSPNGYEQYF. CDR3 nucleotide sequence: TGTGCCGTGTCTCCGAACGGCTACGAGCAGTACTTC.

This clonotype was detected only a few times. The rearrangement uses TRBV4-1 and TRBJ2-5; D ambiguous. V lost 4 bases and J lost 5, with 17 bases in between. The germline CDR1 and CDR2 sequences are MGHRA and YSYEKL. The CDR3 runs to 15 residues. The chain's CDR3 is CASSPVGPDRETQYF. In DNA form, the CDR3 reads TGCGCCAGCAGCCCGGTCGGGCCCGACCGGGAGACCCAGTACTTC.

This clonotype was recorded at least ten times. This rearrangement joins TRBV28 to TRBJ2-7; possibly TRBD1 for D (5 bases). The CDR3 totals 17 residues. V lost 3 bases, J lost 2 bases, and 20 bases lay in between. Germline V gene sequence: CDR1 MDHEN, CDR2 SYDVKM. The CDR3 coding sequence is TGTGCCAGCAGTTTTCCATCAGGGTCCGGTGGGGCCTACGAGCAGTACTTC. The encoded protein is CASSFPSGSGGAYEQYF.

This clonotype was observed a handful of times. V gene TRBV11-2 combines with J gene TRBJ1-4; D is perhaps TRBD1 (6 bases). Germline CDR1 is SGHAT and CDR2 is FQNNGV. The V end was cut by 6 bases, the J end by 0 bases, with 17 bases between. The CDR3 loop spans 17 amino acids. CDR3 DNA sequence: TGTGCCAGCAGGCTTACAGGGAGTCTGGCAACTAATGAAAAACTGTTTTTT. Residues: CASRLTGSLATNEKLFF.

This clonotype was recorded once. This chain connects TRBV27 to TRBJ1-4; TRBD1 aligns across 7 bases. Germline-derived CDR1 and CDR2 are MNHEY and SMNVEV (reference sequence). After removal of 3 bases from V and 6 bases from J, the junction contained 4 bases not matched to a gene. There are 14 residues in the CDR3. The CDR3 coding sequence is TGTGCCAGCAGTTTGTGGCAGGGGGATGAAAAACTGTTTTTT. Translating gives CASSLWQGDEKLFF.

Here the CDR3 reads CSAIDKTYEQYF. CDR3 nucleotides: TGCAGTGCTATCGACAAAACCTACGAGCAGTACTTC. The chain carries TRBV20-1 and TRBJ2-7, with D unclear. The ends were cut back, 4 bases at V and 2 bases at J, with 9 bases in the middle. Germline CDR1 reads DFQATT; CDR2 reads SNEGSKA (reference sequence). The CDR3 totals 12 residues.

This clonotype was counted only a few times. This chain connects TRBV3-1 to TRBJ1-2; D perhaps matches TRBD1 (6 bases). The CDR3 spans 16 residues. Between the trimmed V and J ends, which lost 0 bases and 7 bases, there was a span of 18 bases. CDR1 is LGHDT and CDR2 is YNNKEL in the germline V gene (reference sequence). This CDR3 is CASSQDLQGREGGYTF. CDR3 nucleotide sequence: TGTGCCAGCAGCCAAGATCTCCAGGGGAGGGAAGGTGGCTACACCTTC. Full variable domain (outside the CDR3, taken from reference TRBV3-1 and TRBJ1-2): DTAVSQTPKYLVTQMGNDKSIKCEQNLGHDTMYWYKQDSKKFLKIMFSYNNKELIINETVPNRFSPKSPDKAHLNLHINSLELGDSAVYFCASSQDLQGREGGYTFGSGTRLTVV.

This clonotype showed up just a few times. The chain links TRBV6-1 to TRBJ2-1, with D uncertain. CDR1 MNHNS and CDR2 SASEGT come from the germline V gene. The CDR3 covers 13 residues. The ends were cut back, 2 bases at V and 6 bases at J, with 8 bases in the middle. The CDR3 reads CASSERRGNEQFF. The DNA for the CDR3 is TGTGCCAGCAGTGAAAGGCGAGGCAATGAGCAGTTCTTC.

There are a few counts of this clonotype. The chain combines TRBV29-1 with TRBJ1-1; D is perhaps TRBD1 (6 bases). The germline CDR1 and CDR2 sequences are SQVTM and ANQGSEA. V lost 7 bases and J lost 6, with 9 bases in between. CDR3 length equals 10 residues. CDR3 in DNA: TGCAGCGGGGGACACTCTGAAGCTTTCTTT. Its protein product is CSGGHSEAFF.

This clonotype was counted between two and nine times. The V and J genes are TRBV3-1 and TRBJ2-7; D unresolved. The germline gives CDR1 LGHDT, CDR2 YNNKEL (reference sequence). V lost 1 base, J lost 2 bases, and 9 bases lay in between. This CDR3 region has 14 residues. CDR3 in DNA: TGTGCCAGCAGCCAAGTGTCTGGGACCTACGAGCAGTACTTC. Its translation is CASSQVSGTYEQYF.

This clonotype was observed at least ten times. The chain couples TRBV27 to TRBJ2-7, with 7 bases aligning to TRBD1. CDR1 is MNHEY, CDR2 SMNVEV, per germline (reference sequence). The V gene end was trimmed by 5 bases and the J gene end by 1 base; junction bases not matched to a gene: 5. There are 14 residues in the CDR3. CDR3 nucleotides: TGTGCCAGCAGTAGACAGGGTCGGTCCTACGAGCAGTACTTC. It yields the protein CASSRQGRSYEQYF.

This chain connects TRBV9 to TRBJ2-1; 10 bases fit TRBD2. Unmatched junction bases numbered 10, after V lost 4 bases and J lost 12 bases. This CDR3 contains 14 residues. Germline assignment: CDR1 SGDLS and CDR2 YYNGEE. CDR3 protein: CASSPRTSGGGQFF. CDR3 in DNA: TGTGCCAGCAGCCCACGGACTAGCGGAGGTGGGCAGTTCTTC.

The chain recombines TRBV9 with TRBJ1-4; D possibly corresponds to TRBD1 (6 bases). CDR1 SGDLS and CDR2 YYNGEE come from the germline V gene. The CDR3 loop spans 16 amino acids. V was cut by 3 bases and J by 8 bases, with 20 bases left in between. CDR3: CASSASPQGGEEKLFF. CDR3 DNA: TGTGCCAGCAGCGCATCCCCACAGGGTGGTGAAGAAAAACTGTTTTTT.

As regards this clonotype: It may be a read error: a sequence one base away is much more abundant. This sequence joins TRBV7-2 and TRBJ1-1; possible D gene TRBD1, 5 bases. From germline, CDR1 is SGHTA and CDR2 FQGNSA. The CDR3 totals 14 residues. Trimming stripped 0 bases from V and 0 bases from J, with 5 bases between. The CDR3 nucleotides are TGTGCCAGCAGCTTAGCCAGGGTGAACACTGAAGCTTTCTTT. This translates into CASSLARVNTEAFF. Combining the CDR3 with reference TRBV7-2 and TRBJ1-1 gives the whole variable domain GAGVSQSPSNKVTEKGKDVELRCDPISGHTALYWYRQSLGQGLEFLIYFQGNSAPDKSGLPSDRFSAERTGGSVSTLTIQRTQQEDSAVYLCASSLARVNTEAFFGQGTRLTVV.

This clonotype has a handful of counts. The CDR3 DNA is TGTGCCAGCAGCCTACAGCGGGACAGCTCCTACGAGCAGTACTTC. It specifies CASSLQRDSSYEQYF. The rearrangement joins TRBV7-9 to TRBJ2-7; D may be TRBD1 or TRBD2 (7 bases each). The V gene lost 5 bases and the J gene lost 0 bases, with 14 bases spanning the gap. Germline V gene sequence: CDR1 SEHNR, CDR2 FQNEAQ (reference sequence). The CDR3 is 15 amino acids.

This clonotype turned up a few times. This sequence joins TRBV12-3 or TRBV12-4 and TRBJ1-2; a weak D match, TRBD1 (5 bases). The CDR3 contains 12 residues. CDR3 amino acids: CAGVQAYYGYTF. The CDR3 coding sequence is TGTGCGGGGGTTCAGGCATACTATGGCTACACCTTC.

The sample holds a few counts of this clonotype. This chain joins TRBV28 and TRBJ1-2; no firm D call. The CDR3 runs to 12 residues. CDR1 and CDR2 (germline): MDHEN, SYDVKM. Trimming shortened V by 8 bases and J by 3 bases, and 10 bases separated the two germline ends. The CDR3 spells CASRRTDYGYTF. For the CDR3, the DNA is TGTGCCAGCCGCCGGACGGACTATGGCTACACCTTC.

This chain connects TRBV24-1 to TRBJ2-7; possible D gene TRBD1, 5 bases. This CDR3 has 12 residues. The germline V gene encodes CDR1 KGHDR and CDR2 SFDVKD. V gave up 9 bases and J gave up 3 bases, with 11 bases separating them. CDR3 sequence reads: CATQDTNYEQYF. In DNA, the CDR3 is TGTGCCACCCAGGACACAAACTACGAGCAGTACTTC.

The chain combines TRBV28 with TRBJ2-3; 12 bases line up with TRBD2. This CDR3 contains 17 residues. The V segment lost 5 bases and the J segment 4 bases; nucleotides outside the gene matches: 10. Germline lookup yields CDR1 MDHEN and CDR2 SYDVKM. The CDR3: CASSRLAGGLSADTQYF. CDR3 DNA: TGTGCCAGCAGTCGTCTAGCGGGAGGGCTTAGTGCAGATACGCAGTATTTT.

This clonotype was seen a few times. The genes are TRBV3-1 and TRBJ2-7, with 7 bases lining up with TRBD1. V was pared by 5 bases and J by 7 bases, with 8 bases of the junction left unmatched. Germline lookup yields CDR1 LGHDT and CDR2 YNNKEL (reference sequence). This CDR3 is built from 13 residues. For the CDR3, the DNA is TGTGCCAGCAGCGACAGGGAATTAGGAGAGCAGTACTTC. It encodes CASSDRELGEQYF.

This clonotype was seen many times. V is TRBV6-1 and J is TRBJ2-3; D call uncertain. Germline V gene sequence: CDR1 MNHNS, CDR2 SASEGT. The CDR3 covers 16 residues. The ends were cut back, 6 bases at V and 2 bases at J, with 18 bases in the middle. The CDR3 reads CASRIRSSWATDTQYF. CDR3 bases: TGTGCCAGCAGAATACGGTCCAGTTGGGCCACAGATACGCAGTATTTT.

There are a few counts of this clonotype. This chain uses TRBV24-1 with TRBJ2-1; no clear D. CDR3 length: 12 amino acids. Germline loops: CDR1 KGHDR, CDR2 SFDVKD. V lost 3 bases, J lost 10 bases, and 9 bases lay in between. The DNA for the CDR3 is TGTGCCACCAGTGATCGACCCTCGGAGCAGTTCTTC. Translation gives CATSDRPSEQFF.

This clonotype was seen more than once but under ten times. V is TRBV5-1 and J is TRBJ2-1; TRBD2 might be the D (5 bases). V shed 2 bases and J shed 10 bases, with 10 bases lying between them. The V gene's germline CDR1 is SGHRS and CDR2 YFSETQ. The CDR3 spans 12 residues. The DNA for the CDR3 is TGCGCCAGCAGCTTTAATGAGGGCGAGCAGTTCTTC. Amino acid sequence: CASSFNEGEQFF.

This clonotype was counted once. The rearrangement joins TRBV2 to TRBJ1-5; D unclear. Germline V gives CDR1 SNHLY, CDR2 FYNNEI. V lost 5 bases and J 7 bases, leaving 12 bases between the germline ends. The CDR3 consists of 13 residues. This CDR3 reads CASSRGSEQPQHF. In DNA, the CDR3 is TGTGCCAGCAGTCGCGGGTCGGAGCAGCCCCAGCATTTT.

This chain's CDR3 is CASSYSRYRYEQYF. The DNA for the CDR3 is TGTGCCAGCAGTTACTCACGGTACCGGTACGAGCAGTACTTC. The rearrangement joins TRBV6-6 to TRBJ2-7; D unresolved. This CDR3 comprises 14 residues. V lost 0 bases and J 4 bases, leaving 10 bases between the germline ends. Germline V gene lookup returns CDR1 MNHNY and CDR2 SVGAGI (reference sequence).

This clonotype was counted many times. CDR3 nucleotide sequence: TGTGCCAGCAGTTTGGAGGAATCCGCCGAGACCCAGTACTTC. This gives the protein CASSLEESAETQYF. V is TRBV12-3 or TRBV12-4 and J is TRBJ2-5; tentatively, D is TRBD2 (5 bases). V lost 3 bases, J lost 5 bases, and 13 bases lay in between. The CDR3 spans 14 residues.